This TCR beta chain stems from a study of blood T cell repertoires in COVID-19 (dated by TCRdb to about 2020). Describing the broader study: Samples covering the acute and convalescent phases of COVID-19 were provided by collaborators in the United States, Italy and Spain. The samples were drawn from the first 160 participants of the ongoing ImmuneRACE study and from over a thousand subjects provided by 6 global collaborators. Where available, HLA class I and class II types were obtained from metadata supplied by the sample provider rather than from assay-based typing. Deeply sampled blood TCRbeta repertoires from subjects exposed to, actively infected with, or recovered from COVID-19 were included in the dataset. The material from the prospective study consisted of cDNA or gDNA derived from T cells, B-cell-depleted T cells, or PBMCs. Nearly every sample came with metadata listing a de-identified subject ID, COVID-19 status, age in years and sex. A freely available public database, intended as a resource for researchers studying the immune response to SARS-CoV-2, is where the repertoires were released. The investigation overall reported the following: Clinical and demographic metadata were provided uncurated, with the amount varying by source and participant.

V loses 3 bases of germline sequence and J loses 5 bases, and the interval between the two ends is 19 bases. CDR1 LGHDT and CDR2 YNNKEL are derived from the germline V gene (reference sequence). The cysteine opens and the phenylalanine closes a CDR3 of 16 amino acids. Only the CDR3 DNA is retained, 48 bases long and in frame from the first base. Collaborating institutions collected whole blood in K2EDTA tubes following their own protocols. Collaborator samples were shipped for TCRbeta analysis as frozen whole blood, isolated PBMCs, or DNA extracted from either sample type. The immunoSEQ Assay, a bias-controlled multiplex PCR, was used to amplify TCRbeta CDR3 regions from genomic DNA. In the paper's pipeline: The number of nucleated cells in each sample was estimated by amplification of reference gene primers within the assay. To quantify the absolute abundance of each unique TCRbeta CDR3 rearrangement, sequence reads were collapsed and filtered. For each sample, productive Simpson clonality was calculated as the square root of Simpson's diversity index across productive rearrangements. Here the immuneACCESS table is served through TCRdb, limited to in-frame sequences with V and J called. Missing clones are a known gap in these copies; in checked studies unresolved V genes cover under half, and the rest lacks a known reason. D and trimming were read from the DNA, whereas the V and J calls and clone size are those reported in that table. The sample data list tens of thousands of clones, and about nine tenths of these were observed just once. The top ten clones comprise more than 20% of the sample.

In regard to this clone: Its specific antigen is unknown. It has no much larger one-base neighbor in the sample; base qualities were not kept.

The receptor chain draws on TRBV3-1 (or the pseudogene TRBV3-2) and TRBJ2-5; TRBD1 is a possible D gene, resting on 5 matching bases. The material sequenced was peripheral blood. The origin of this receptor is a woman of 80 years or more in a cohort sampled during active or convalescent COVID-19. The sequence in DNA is TGTGCCAGCAGCCACCATACAGGATATTACAGTGAGACCCAGTACTTC. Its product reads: CASSHHTGYYSETQYF.